This TCR beta chain is drawn from a study of T cells after yellow fever vaccination. It was through 5'RACE template switching that TCR cDNA was made, with a universal primer site and UMIs added. TCRdb reprocessed the 5' RACE reads via MiXCR and lists one record per CDR3 protein. The sample consists of roughly 110,000 distinct CDR3 sequences, around 8% of them appearing once. V lost 5 bases and J lost 5; bases outside the gene matches: 12. CDR1 is SGHTA and CDR2 is FQGNSA in the germline V gene. The CDR3 is made up of 16 amino acids. This sequence originates from a man aged 25 to 40 who received the YFV17D yellow fever vaccine. The source was CD8+ T cells sorted from PBMCs, collected 45 days after the yellow fever booster vaccination. The chain has TRBV7-2 and TRBJ2-7; TRBD2 aligns across 10 bases. In DNA, the CDR3 is TGTGCCAGCAGCCCAGAACTAGCGGGAATGCTTGACGAGCAGTACTTC. Translation gives CASSPELAGMLDEQYF.